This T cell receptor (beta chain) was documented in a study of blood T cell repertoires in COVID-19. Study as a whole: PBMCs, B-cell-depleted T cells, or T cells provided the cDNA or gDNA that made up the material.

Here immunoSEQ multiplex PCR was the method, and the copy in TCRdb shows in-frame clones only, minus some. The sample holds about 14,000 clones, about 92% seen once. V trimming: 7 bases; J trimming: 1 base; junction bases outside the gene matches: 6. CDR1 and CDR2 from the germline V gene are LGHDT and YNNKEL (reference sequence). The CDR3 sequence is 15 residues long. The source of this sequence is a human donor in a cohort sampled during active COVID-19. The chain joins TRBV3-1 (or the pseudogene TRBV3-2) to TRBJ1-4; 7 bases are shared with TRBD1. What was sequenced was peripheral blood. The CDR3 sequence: CASNEGAGTNEKLFF. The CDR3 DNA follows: TGTGCCAGCAACGAGGGGGCTGGAACTAATGAAAAACTGTTTTTT.